This T cell receptor beta chain was retrieved from a study of T cells in Graves' hyperthyroidism and ophthalmopathy. Many counts were recorded for this clonotype. CDR3 size: 14 residues. Germline CDR1 KGHDR, CDR2 SFDVKD. V lost 5 bases and J 2 bases, leaving 8 bases between the germline ends. What was amplified from RNA transcripts were TCR beta CDR3 regions. Carried out on the TCR CDR3, a first-round RT-PCR used the HTBI primer set. Using its own MiXCR run on the multiplex PCR reads, TCRdb lists one record per CDR3 protein. The top ten clones hold roughly 8.2% of a sample with some 600,000 distinct CDR3 sequences, around 46% of them seen once.

The chain joins TRBV24-1 to TRBJ2-2; tentative D call: TRBD1 (6 bases). Sequences were obtained from peripheral blood or thyroid tissue (not recorded which). This receptor was taken from a woman between 18 and 29 years old with Graves' hyperthyroidism. The CDR3 DNA follows: TGTGCCACCAGTGGGGACATTAACACCGGGGAGCTGTTTTTT. This translates into CATSGDINTGELFF.